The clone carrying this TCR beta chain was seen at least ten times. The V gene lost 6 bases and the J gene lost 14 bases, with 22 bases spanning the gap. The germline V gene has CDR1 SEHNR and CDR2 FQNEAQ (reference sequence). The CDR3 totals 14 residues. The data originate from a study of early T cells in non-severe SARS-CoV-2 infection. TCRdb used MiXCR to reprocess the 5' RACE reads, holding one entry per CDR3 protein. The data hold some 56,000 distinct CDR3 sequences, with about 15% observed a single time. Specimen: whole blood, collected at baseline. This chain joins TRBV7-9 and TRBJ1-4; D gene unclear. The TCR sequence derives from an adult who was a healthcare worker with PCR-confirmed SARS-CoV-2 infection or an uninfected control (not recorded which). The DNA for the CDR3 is TGTGCCAGCAGTCCCCAACCCCTCACCATGGGGCTGTTTTTT. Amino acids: CASSPQPLTMGLFF.